This is a list of T cell receptor beta chains from one sample in a study of T-cell memory formation after mild COVID-19. TCRdb re-called the 5' RACE reads through MiXCR, storing one row per CDR3 protein. Here the sample spans about 200,000 distinct CDR3 sequences, just over 9.5% being singletons. The sequencing input was PBMCs or a T cell subset sorted from them (not recorded which). The receptors originated from a man aged 18-30 years who had mild COVID-19 (a few samples of this study predate the infection). Cell type and time point are not known. CDR3s include the opening cysteine and the closing phenylalanine or tryptophan. The D gene is left open where the match is weak. Size values are once, few and many counts, or a class for expanded clones, and some rows have none.

. | TRBJ1-4 | few | TRBV12-3/TRBV12-4 | 12 | TGTGCCAGCAGTCGGATGGTTGAAAAACTGTTTTTT | CASSRMVEKLFF
. | TRBJ2-5 | many | TRBV4-3 | 14 | TGCGCCAGCAGCCAAGATAACTCGGGAGAGACCCAGTACTTC | CASSQDNSGETQYF
. | TRBJ1-2 | few | TRBV11-2 | 13 | TGTGCCAGCAGCTCAGGAGTACTTTTCGGCTACACCTTC | CASSSGVLFGYTF
. | TRBJ2-1 | many | TRBV11-2 | 14 | TGTGCCAGCCTCGCGGGCGTCAGGGGCGATGAGCAGTTCTTC | CASLAGVRGDEQFF
. | TRBJ2-3 | . | TRBV5-1 | 14 | TGCGCCAGCAGCCCGGAGTCGACATCAGATACGCAGTATTTT | CASSPESTSDTQYF
TRBD2 | TRBJ2-5 | many | TRBV5-1 | 16 | TGCGCCAGCAGCTCTGGAGAGAGTAGCGGGGTGGAGACCCAGTACTTC | CASSSGESSGVETQYF
. | TRBJ2-7 | few | TRBV7-3 | 13 | TGTGCCAGCAGCTTAATTAGGGGGGGAGAGCAGTACTTC | CASSLIRGGEQYF
. | TRBJ2-3 | . | TRBV7-3 | 14 | TGTGCCAGCAGCTTAATGGGTAGCGTAGATACGCAGTATTTT | CASSLMGSVDTQYF
. | TRBJ2-7 | few | TRBV28 | 12 | TGTGCCAGCAGTTTGGAGGGCTACGAGCAGTACTTC | CASSLEGYEQYF
. | TRBJ2-2 | . | TRBV7-2 | 13 | TGTGCCAGCAGCTTCTTGGGGACCGGGGAGCTGTTTTTT | CASSFLGTGELFF
. | TRBJ2-7 | . | TRBV2 | 16 | TGTGCCAGCAGTCGCCTGAAACGGGAGACTCCCTGGGGGCAGTACTTC | CASSRLKRETPWGQYF
TRBD2 | TRBJ2-5 | few | TRBV9 | 14 | TGTGCCAGCAGCGTAAGGGCGGGGGTTGAGACCCAGTACTTC | CASSVRAGVETQYF
TRBD1 | TRBJ1-4 | . | TRBV2 | 15 | TGTGCCAGCAAACTCCAGGGGGCGACTAATGAAAAACTGTTTTTT | CASKLQGATNEKLFF
. | TRBJ2-1 | once | TRBV7-6 | 15 | TGTGCCAGCAGCTTAGCGCTAGGTCCATCCGATGAGCAGTTCTTC | CASSLALGPSDEQFF
. | TRBJ2-5 | few | TRBV12-3/TRBV12-4 | 13 | TGTGCCAGCAGGATGACTAATCAAGAGACCCAGTACTTC | CASRMTNQETQYF
. | TRBJ1-6 | few | TRBV7-9 | 12 | TGTGCCAGCAGCGGGTCGGAGGCCCCCCTCCACTTT | CASSGSEAPLHF
TRBD1 | TRBJ2-3 | few | TRBV7-2 | 16 | TGTGCCAGCAGCTTGTTCAGGGACAGGGGTTCAGATACGCAGTATTTT | CASSLFRDRGSDTQYF
. | TRBJ1-4 | many | TRBV20-1 | 13 | TGCAGTGGGGAAACAGGGCCGAATGAAAAACTGTTTTTT | CSGETGPNEKLFF
. | TRBJ2-3 | . | TRBV15 | 16 | TGTGCCACCAGCAGAGATTGGGCCGGCTACACAGATACGCAGTATTTT | CATSRDWAGYTDTQYF
TRBD2 | TRBJ2-7 | . | TRBV29-1 | 14 | TGCAGCGTACACCGGGGGGGGAGAAGCGACGAGCAGTACTTC | CSVHRGGRSDEQYF
. | TRBJ1-2 | few | TRBV6-6 | 14 | TGTGCCAGCGTGACTCAAGGGGGAAGAGGTGGCTACACCTTC | CASVTQGGRGGYTF
TRBD2 | TRBJ2-3 | . | TRBV5-4 | 15 | TGTGCCAGCAGCCCGGCTAGCGGGAGCACAGATACGCAGTATTTT | CASSPASGSTDTQYF
. | TRBJ2-5 | many | TRBV5-1 | 15 | TGCGCCAGCAGCCAGTCCCAAGAGGTCCGGGAGACCCAGTACTTC | CASSQSQEVRETQYF
TRBD2 | TRBJ2-1 | many | TRBV7-2 | 16 | TGTGCCAGCAGCTTATTAGCGGGGGGGCCGTACAATGAGCAGTTCTTC | CASSLLAGGPYNEQFF
. | TRBJ2-7 | few | TRBV6-2/TRBV6-3 | 11 | TGTGCCAGCGGGATGGGCTACGAGCAGTACTTC | CASGMGYEQYF
. | TRBJ1-3 | few | TRBV3-1 | 13 | TGTGCCAGCAGCCAGGGTGGTGGAAACACCATATATTTT | CASSQGGGNTIYF
. | TRBJ2-7 | many | TRBV7-2 | 11 | TGTGCCAGCAGCTTAATCTACGAGCAGTACTTC | CASSLIYEQYF
. | TRBJ2-5 | . | TRBV7-2 | 14 | TGTGCCAGCAGCCGTGGGCCTCAGCAAGAGACCCAGTACTTC | CASSRGPQQETQYF
. | TRBJ1-3 | . | TRBV20-1 | 15 | TGCAGTGCTAGAGCCGGGACCATCTCTGGAAACACCATATATTTT | CSARAGTISGNTIYF
. | TRBJ2-5 | . | TRBV4-2 | 15 | TGTGCCAGCAGCCAAGTGGGGGGGGGCCCCGAGACCCAGTACTTC | CASSQVGGGPETQYF
. | TRBJ2-7 | many | TRBV12-3/TRBV12-4 | 12 | TGTGCCAGCACCCTCCTTGGGCACGAGCAGTACTTC | CASTLLGHEQYF
. | TRBJ2-1 | many | TRBV7-2 | 14 | TGTGCCAGCAGCACACCACGACCCTACAATGAGCAGTTCTTC | CASSTPRPYNEQFF
. | TRBJ2-1 | . | TRBV7-3 | 16 | TGTGCCAGCAGCTTAAGGGCGTCAAGCAGGTGGAATGAGCAGTTCTTC | CASSLRASSRWNEQFF
. | TRBJ2-1 | . | TRBV9 | 15 | TGTGCCAGCAGCGTAGCCCCCAGACCCGGAGGAGAGCAGTTCTTC | CASSVAPRPGGEQFF
. | TRBJ2-1 | few | TRBV29-1 | 11 | TGCAGCGTTCGGTTCTACAATGAGCAGTTCTTC | CSVRFYNEQFF
TRBD2 | TRBJ2-5 | few | TRBV4-3 | 16 | TGCGCCAGCAGCCAAGGGGTCGGGGGGGGCGAGGAGACCCAGTACTTC | CASSQGVGGGEETQYF
. | TRBJ1-3 | few | TRBV20-1 | 14 | TGCAGTGCTCCCGCGACCGGTTTGGGAAACACCATATATTTT | CSAPATGLGNTIYF
. | TRBJ1-1 | few | TRBV5-1 | 17 | TGCGCCAGCAGCCCAGATCCTCGGACGGTCATGAACACTGAAGCTTTCTTT | CASSPDPRTVMNTEAFF
. | TRBJ1-1 | . | TRBV2 | 14 | TGTGCCAGCAGTGTTCGGGGAGGGTACACTGAAGCTTTCTTT | CASSVRGGYTEAFF
. | TRBJ2-5 | . | TRBV5-1 | 17 | TGCGCCAGCAGCTTGGGGTCCCCAACGGGGGCTGGGGAGACCCAGTACTTC | CASSLGSPTGAGETQYF
. | TRBJ2-2 | . | TRBV24-1 | 13 | TGTGCCACCACCGGGCAGAACACCGGGGAGCTGTTTTTT | CATTGQNTGELFF
. | TRBJ1-3 | many | TRBV5-5 | 12 | TGTGCCAGCAGCTTAGTTCGGAACACCATATATTTT | CASSLVRNTIYF
TRBD2 | TRBJ2-7 | many | TRBV7-2 | 16 | TGTGCCAGCAGTCGATTACCAGCGGGGGTCTCCTACGAGCAGTACTTC | CASSRLPAGVSYEQYF
. | TRBJ2-7 | few | TRBV7-2 | 13 | TGTGCCAGCGGTCAGGCGGGGGCATACGAGCAGTACTTC | CASGQAGAYEQYF
. | TRBJ1-1 | . | TRBV10-3 | 13 | TGTGCCATCACTGGACAGTTTAACACTGAAGCTTTCTTT | CAITGQFNTEAFF
. | TRBJ1-5 | few | TRBV20-1 | 15 | TGCAGTGCTAGAGAGGGGGGGCATAGCAATCAGCCCCAGCATTTT | CSAREGGHSNQPQHF
. | TRBJ2-5 | . | TRBV7-9 | 16 | TGTGCCAGCAGCTCCCAGTTGTGGGGGAGTCAAGAGACCCAGTACTTC | CASSSQLWGSQETQYF
. | TRBJ2-1 | . | TRBV3-1 | 13 | TGTGCCAGCAGCCTAGCCCTGAGCGATGAGCAGTTCTTC | CASSLALSDEQFF
. | TRBJ2-7 | . | TRBV6-2/TRBV6-3 | 15 | TGTGCCAGCAGTCCTATCACAGGAGCCCCCTACGAGCAGTACTTC | CASSPITGAPYEQYF
. | TRBJ1-5 | few | TRBV7-3 | 13 | TGTGCCAGCAGCTTTGGGGGGGATCAGCCCCAGCATTTT | CASSFGGDQPQHF
TRBD2 | TRBJ2-3 | many | TRBV23-1 | 20 | TGCGCCAGCAGTCAATACCGCGGAGAGGGAGGGAGGTTGAGCACAGATACGCAGTATTTT | CASSQYRGEGGRLSTDTQYF
. | TRBJ1-3 | . | TRBV4-1 | 14 | TGCGCCAGCAGCCCGAGGAGCTCTGGAAACACCATATATTTT | CASSPRSSGNTIYF
. | TRBJ1-5 | few | TRBV18 | 16 | TGTGCCAGCTCACCACCGGGCAGGGCAAGCAATCAGCCCCAGCATTTT | CASSPPGRASNQPQHF
. | TRBJ1-3 | . | TRBV5-6 | 15 | TGTGCCAGCAGTCCTCCGCGGGGTGGCGGAAACACCATATATTTT | CASSPPRGGGNTIYF
TRBD1 | TRBJ2-3 | few | TRBV11-2 | 15 | TGTGCCAGCAGCTTGAAGCTAGCAGGGGGAGATACGCAGTATTTT | CASSLKLAGGDTQYF
. | TRBJ1-6 | many | TRBV7-9 | 14 | TGTGCCAGCAGCTTAGCGCCAGATAATTCACCCCTCCACTTT | CASSLAPDNSPLHF
. | TRBJ1-5 | few | TRBV6-2/TRBV6-3 | 14 | TGTGCCAGCAGCACCTCCCCGCAGGGGAGCACCCAGCATTTT | CASSTSPQGSTQHF
TRBD1 | TRBJ1-2 | . | TRBV4-2 | 12 | TGTGCCAGTCAAGACAGGGGGCATGGCTACACCTTC | CASQDRGHGYTF